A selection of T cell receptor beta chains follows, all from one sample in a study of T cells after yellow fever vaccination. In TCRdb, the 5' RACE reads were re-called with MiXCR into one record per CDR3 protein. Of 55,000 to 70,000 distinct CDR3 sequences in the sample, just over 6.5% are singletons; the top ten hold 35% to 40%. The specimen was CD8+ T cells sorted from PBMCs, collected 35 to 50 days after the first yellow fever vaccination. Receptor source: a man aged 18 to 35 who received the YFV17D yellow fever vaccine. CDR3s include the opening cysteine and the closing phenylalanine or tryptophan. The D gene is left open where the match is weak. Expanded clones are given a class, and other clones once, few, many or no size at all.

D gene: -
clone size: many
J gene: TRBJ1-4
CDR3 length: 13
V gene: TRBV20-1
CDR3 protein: CSAAVSANEKLFF
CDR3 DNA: TGCAGTGCTGCGGTCTCGGCTAATGAAAAACTGTTTTTT

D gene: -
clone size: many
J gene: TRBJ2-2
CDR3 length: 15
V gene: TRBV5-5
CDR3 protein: CASSLEPANTGELFF
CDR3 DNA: TGTGCCAGCAGCTTGGAACCAGCCAACACCGGGGAGCTGTTTTTT

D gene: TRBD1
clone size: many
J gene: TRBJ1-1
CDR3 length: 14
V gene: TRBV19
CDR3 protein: CASSPRTGNTEAFF
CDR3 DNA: TGTGCCAGTAGTCCCCGGACAGGGAACACTGAAGCTTTCTTT

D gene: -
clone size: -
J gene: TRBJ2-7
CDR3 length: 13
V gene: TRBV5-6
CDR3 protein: CASYAGSAYEQYF
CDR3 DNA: TGTGCCAGCTATGCGGGAAGTGCCTACGAGCAGTACTTC

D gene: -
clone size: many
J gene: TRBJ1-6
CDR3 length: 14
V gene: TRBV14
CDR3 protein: CASSQRVWNSPLHF
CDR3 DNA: TGTGCCAGCAGCCAGAGGGTTTGGAATTCACCCCTCCACTTT

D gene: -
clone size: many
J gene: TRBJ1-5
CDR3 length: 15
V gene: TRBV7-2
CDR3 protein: CASSPSGGSNQPQHF
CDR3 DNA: TGTGCCAGCAGCCCCAGTGGGGGGAGCAATCAGCCCCAGCATTTT

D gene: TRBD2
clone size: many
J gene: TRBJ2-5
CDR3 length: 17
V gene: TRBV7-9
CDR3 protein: CASSPGTSGVRQETQYF
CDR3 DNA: TGTGCCAGCAGCCCTGGGACTAGCGGGGTACGACAGGAGACCCAGTACTTC

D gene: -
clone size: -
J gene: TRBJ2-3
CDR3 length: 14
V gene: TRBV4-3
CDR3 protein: CASSRDGGQDTQYF
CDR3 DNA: TGCGCCAGCAGCCGAGACGGGGGCCAAGATACGCAGTATTTT

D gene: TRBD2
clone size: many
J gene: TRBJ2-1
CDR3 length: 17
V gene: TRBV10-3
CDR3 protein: CAISESRTSGVYNEQFF
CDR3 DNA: TGTGCCATCAGTGAGTCGAGGACTAGCGGGGTCTACAATGAGCAGTTCTTC

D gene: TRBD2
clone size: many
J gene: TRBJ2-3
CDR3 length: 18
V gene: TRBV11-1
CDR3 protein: CASSDTSSGTTPTDTQYF
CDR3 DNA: TGTGCCAGCAGCGATACCTCTAGCGGGACGACCCCTACAGATACGCAGTATTTT

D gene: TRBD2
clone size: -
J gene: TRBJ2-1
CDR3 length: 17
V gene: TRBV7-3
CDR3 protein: CASSLDSWGGLYNEQFF
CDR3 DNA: TGTGCCAGCAGCCTAGACTCTTGGGGGGGACTTTACAATGAGCAGTTCTTC

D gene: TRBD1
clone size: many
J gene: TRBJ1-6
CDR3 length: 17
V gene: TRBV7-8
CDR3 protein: CASSSLTGAPYNSPLHF
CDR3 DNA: TGTGCCAGCAGCTCGCTGACAGGGGCCCCCTATAATTCACCCCTCCACTTT

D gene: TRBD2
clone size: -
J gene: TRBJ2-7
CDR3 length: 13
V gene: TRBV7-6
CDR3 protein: CASSLGGRGEQYF
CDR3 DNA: TGTGCCAGCAGCTTGGGGGGGAGGGGCGAGCAGTACTTC

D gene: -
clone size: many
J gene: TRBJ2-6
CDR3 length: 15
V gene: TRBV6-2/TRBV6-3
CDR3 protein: CASSYTVSGANVLTF
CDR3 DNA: TGTGCCAGCAGTTACACGGTCTCTGGGGCCAACGTCCTGACTTTC

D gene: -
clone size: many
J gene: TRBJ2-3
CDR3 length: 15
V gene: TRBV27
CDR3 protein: CASTFGGWAADTQYF
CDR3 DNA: TGTGCCAGCACTTTCGGGGGCTGGGCCGCAGATACGCAGTATTTT

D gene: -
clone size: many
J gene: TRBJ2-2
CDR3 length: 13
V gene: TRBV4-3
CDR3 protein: CASSLGLTGELFF
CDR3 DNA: TGCGCCAGCAGCCTAGGACTGACCGGGGAGCTGTTTTTT

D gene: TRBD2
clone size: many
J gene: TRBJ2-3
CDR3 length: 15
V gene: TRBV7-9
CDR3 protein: CASSPAGGVPDTQYF
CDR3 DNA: TGTGCCAGCAGTCCCGCGGGGGGCGTTCCAGATACGCAGTATTTT

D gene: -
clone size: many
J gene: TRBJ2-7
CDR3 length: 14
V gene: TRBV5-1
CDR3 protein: CASSLGTGNYEQYF
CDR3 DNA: TGCGCCAGCAGCTTGGGAACAGGGAACTACGAGCAGTACTTC

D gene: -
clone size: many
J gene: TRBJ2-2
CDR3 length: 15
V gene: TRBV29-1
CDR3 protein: CSVEWGRGAPGELFF
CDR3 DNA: TGCAGCGTTGAGTGGGGCAGGGGGGCCCCCGGGGAGCTGTTTTTT

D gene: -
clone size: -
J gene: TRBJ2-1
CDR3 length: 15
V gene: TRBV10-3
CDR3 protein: CAISEILGSPNEQFF
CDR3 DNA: TGTGCCATCAGTGAGATTTTGGGTTCCCCCAATGAGCAGTTCTTC

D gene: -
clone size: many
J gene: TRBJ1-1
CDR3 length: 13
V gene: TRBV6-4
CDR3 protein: CASSARENTEAFF
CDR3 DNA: TGTGCCAGCAGCGCTCGGGAAAACACTGAAGCTTTCTTT

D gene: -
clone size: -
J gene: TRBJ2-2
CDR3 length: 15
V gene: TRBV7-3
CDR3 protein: CASSAGGGARRELFF
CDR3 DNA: TGTGCCAGCAGCGCCGGCGGGGGCGCGCGCAGGGAGCTGTTTTTT

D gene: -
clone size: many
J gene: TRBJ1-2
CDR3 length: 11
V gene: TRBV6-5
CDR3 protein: CASSVGGSYTF
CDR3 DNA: TGTGCCAGCAGTGTGGGAGGTAGCTACACCTTC

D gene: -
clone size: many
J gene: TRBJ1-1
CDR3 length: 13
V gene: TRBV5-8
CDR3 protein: CASSPWGGTEAFF
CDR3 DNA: TGTGCCAGCAGCCCATGGGGGGGCACTGAAGCTTTCTTT

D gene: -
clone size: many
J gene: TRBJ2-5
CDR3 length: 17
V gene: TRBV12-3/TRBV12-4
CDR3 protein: CASSTTRDSYDQETQYF
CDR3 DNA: TGTGCCAGCAGTACAACGCGGGACAGCTACGACCAAGAGACCCAGTACTTC

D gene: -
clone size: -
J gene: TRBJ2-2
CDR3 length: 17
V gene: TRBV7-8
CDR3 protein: CASSLARQDRSTGELFF
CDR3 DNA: TGTGCCAGCAGCTTAGCGCGGCAGGATAGGTCCACCGGGGAGCTGTTTTTT

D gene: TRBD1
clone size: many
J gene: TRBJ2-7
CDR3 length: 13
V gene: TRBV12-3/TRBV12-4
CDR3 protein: CASSSGTAYEQYF
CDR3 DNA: TGTGCCAGCAGTTCCGGGACAGCCTACGAGCAGTACTTC

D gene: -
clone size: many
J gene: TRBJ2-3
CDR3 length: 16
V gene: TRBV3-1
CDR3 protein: CASSQESRGSTDTQYF
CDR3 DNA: TGTGCCAGCAGCCAAGAATCGAGGGGATCCACAGATACGCAGTATTTT

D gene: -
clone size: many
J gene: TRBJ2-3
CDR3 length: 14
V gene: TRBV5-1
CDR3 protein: CASSPAGFPDTQYF
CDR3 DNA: TGCGCCAGCAGCCCTGCGGGGTTCCCAGATACGCAGTATTTT

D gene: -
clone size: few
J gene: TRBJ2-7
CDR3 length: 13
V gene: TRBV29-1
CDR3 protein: CSVLTPGGYEQYF
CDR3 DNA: TGCAGCGTCCTCACTCCCGGGGGTTACGAGCAGTACTTC

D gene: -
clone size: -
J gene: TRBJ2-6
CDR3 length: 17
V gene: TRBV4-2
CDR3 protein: CASSQDPDGSGANVLTF
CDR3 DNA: TGTGCCAGCAGCCAAGATCCCGACGGCTCTGGGGCCAACGTCCTGACTTTC

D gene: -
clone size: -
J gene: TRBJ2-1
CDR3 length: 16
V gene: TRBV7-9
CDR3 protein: CASSSTERARGNEQFF
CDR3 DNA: TGTGCCAGCAGCTCCACTGAGCGGGCCAGAGGCAATGAGCAGTTCTTC

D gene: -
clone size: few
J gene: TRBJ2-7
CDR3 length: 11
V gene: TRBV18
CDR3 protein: CASSPGGEQYF
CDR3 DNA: TGTGCCAGCTCACCAGGGGGCGAGCAGTACTTC

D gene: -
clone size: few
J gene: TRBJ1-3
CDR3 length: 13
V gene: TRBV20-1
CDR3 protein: CSARAQGGNTIYF
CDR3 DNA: TGCAGTGCTAGGGCCCAGGGCGGAAACACCATATATTTT

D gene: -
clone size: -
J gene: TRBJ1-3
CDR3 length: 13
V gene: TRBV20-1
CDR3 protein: CSARDYSGNTIYF
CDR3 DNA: TGCAGTGCTAGAGACTATTCTGGAAACACCATATATTTT

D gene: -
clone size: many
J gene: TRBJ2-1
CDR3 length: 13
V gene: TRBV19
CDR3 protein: CASSTHGDNEQFF
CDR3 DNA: TGTGCCAGTAGTACCCACGGGGACAATGAGCAGTTCTTC

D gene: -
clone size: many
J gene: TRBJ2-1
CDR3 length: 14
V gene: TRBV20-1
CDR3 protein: CSAIPGHAYNEQFF
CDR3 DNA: TGCAGTGCTATACCGGGACATGCATACAATGAGCAGTTCTTC

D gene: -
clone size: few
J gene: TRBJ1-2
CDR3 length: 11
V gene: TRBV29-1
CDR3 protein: CSAAIGLGYTF
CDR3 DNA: TGCAGCGCCGCCATCGGATTAGGCTACACCTTC

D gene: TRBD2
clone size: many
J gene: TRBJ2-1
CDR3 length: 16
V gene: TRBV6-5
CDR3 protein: CASSYPTSGGEYEQFF
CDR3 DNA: TGTGCCAGCAGTTACCCGACTAGCGGGGGAGAATATGAGCAGTTCTTC

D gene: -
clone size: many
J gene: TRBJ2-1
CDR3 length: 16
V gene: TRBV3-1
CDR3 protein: CASSQVSSGDDNEQFF
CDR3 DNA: TGTGCCAGCAGCCAAGTATCATCCGGGGATGACAATGAGCAGTTCTTC

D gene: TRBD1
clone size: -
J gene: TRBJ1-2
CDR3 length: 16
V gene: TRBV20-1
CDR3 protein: CCARSLPGTGLWGYTF
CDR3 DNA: TGCTGTGCTAGATCCCTTCCCGGGACAGGGCTTTGGGGCTACACCTTC

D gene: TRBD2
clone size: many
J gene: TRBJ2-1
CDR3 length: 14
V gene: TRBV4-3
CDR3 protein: CASSQPGLEPEQFF
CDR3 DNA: TGCGCCAGCAGCCAACCGGGACTAGAGCCTGAGCAGTTCTTC

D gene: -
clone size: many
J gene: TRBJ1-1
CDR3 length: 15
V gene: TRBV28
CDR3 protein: CASSLWYRSNTEAFF
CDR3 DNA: TGTGCCAGCAGTTTATGGTACAGGTCCAACACTGAAGCTTTCTTT

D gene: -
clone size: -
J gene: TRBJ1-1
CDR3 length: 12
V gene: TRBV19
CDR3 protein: CASRSPAFEAFF
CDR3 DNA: TGTGCCAGTAGGTCGCCAGCTTTCGAAGCTTTCTTT

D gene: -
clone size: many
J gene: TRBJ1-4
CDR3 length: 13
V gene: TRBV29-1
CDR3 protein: CSVLEGVNEKLFF
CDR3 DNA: TGCAGCGTTTTAGAAGGAGTTAATGAAAAACTGTTTTTT

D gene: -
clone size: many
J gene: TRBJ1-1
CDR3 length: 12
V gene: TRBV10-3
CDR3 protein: CAISEGGVEAFF
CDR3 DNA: TGTGCCATCAGTGAGGGTGGGGTTGAAGCTTTCTTT

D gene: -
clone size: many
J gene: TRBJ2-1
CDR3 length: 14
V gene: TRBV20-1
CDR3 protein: CSARRFGAYNEQFF
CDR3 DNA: TGCAGTGCTCGGAGATTCGGGGCTTACAATGAGCAGTTCTTC

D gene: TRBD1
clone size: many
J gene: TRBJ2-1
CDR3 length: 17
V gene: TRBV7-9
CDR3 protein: CASSPLSPDRGGDEQFF
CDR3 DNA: TGTGCCAGCAGCCCACTTAGCCCCGACAGGGGTGGCGATGAGCAGTTCTTC

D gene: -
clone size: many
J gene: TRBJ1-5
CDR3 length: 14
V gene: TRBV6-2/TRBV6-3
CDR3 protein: CASSYTGIGQPQHF
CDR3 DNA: TGTGCCAGCAGTTACACAGGAATTGGACAGCCCCAGCATTTT